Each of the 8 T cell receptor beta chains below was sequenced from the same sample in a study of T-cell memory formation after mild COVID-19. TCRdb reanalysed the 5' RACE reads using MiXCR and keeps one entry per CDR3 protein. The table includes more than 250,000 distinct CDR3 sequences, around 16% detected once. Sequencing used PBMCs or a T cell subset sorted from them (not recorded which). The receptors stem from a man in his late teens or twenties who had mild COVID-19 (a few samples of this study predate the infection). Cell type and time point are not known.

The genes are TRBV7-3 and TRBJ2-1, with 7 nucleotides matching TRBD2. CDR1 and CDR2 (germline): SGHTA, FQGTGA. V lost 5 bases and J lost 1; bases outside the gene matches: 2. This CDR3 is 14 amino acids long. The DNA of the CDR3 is TGTGCCAGCAGCGACGGGGGGTCCTACAATGAGCAGTTCTTC. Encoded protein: CASSDGGSYNEQFF.

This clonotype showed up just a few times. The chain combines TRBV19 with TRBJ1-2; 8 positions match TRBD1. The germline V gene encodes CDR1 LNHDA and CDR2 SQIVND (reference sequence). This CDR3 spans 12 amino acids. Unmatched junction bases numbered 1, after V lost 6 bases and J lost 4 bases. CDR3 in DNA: TGTGCCAGTAGGGGACAGGTCTATGGCTACACCTTC. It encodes CASRGQVYGYTF.

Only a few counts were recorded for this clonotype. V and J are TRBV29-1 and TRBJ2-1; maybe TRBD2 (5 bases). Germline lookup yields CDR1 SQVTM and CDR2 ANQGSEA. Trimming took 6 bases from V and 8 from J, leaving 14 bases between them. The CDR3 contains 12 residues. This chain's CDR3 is CSVASGWDEQFF. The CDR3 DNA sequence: TGCAGCGTGGCCTCGGGGTGGGATGAGCAGTTCTTC.

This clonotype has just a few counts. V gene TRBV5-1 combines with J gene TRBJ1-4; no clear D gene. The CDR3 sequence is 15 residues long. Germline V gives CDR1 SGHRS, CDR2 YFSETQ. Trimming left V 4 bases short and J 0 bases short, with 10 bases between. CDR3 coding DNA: TGCGCCAGCAGCAGATGGACCGCAACTAATGAAAAACTGTTTTTT. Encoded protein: CASSRWTATNEKLFF.

CDR3 sequence reads: CASSLGSGWSDTQYF. CDR3 in DNA: TGTGCCAGCAGCTTGGGTTCGGGGTGGTCAGATACGCAGTATTTT. V usage is TRBV5-4 and J usage is TRBJ2-3; D is perhaps TRBD2 (5 bases). This CDR3 has 15 amino acids. Germline assignment: CDR1 SGHNT and CDR2 YYREEE (reference sequence). V lost 0 bases, J lost 4 bases, and 12 bases lay in between.

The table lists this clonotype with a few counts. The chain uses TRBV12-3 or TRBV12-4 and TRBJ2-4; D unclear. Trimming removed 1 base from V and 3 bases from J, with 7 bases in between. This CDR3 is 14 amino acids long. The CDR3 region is CASSLGGFKNIQYF. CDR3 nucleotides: TGTGCCAGCAGTTTAGGGGGTTTCAAAAACATTCAGTACTTC.

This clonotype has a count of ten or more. CDR3 loop: CASSGLLYNQPQHF. The CDR3 DNA sequence: TGTGCCAGCAGTGGCCTTTTGTACAATCAGCCCCAGCATTTT. The chain joins TRBV12-3 or TRBV12-4 to TRBJ1-5; D unresolved. Trimming stripped 5 bases from V and 3 bases from J, with 11 bases between. This CDR3 is built from 14 residues.

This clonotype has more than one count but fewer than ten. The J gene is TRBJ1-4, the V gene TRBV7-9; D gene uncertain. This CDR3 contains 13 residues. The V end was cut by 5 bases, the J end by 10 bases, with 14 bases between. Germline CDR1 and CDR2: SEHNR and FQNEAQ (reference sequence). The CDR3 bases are TGTGCCAGCAGCGGGCCGGACGGACGAAAACTGTTTTTT. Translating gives CASSGPDGRKLFF.